This T cell receptor (beta chain) was observed in a study of T cell responses to AZD1222 COVID-19 vaccine. A word on this clone: What it binds is unknown.

TCRdb keeps only in-frame clones here, not all; method: immunoSEQ multiplex PCR. The table includes around 140,000 clones, 65% to 90% detected once. V was shortened by 2 bases and J by 5 bases, with 3 bases between the two germline ends. The CDR3 loop spans 11 amino acids. CDR1 is ENHRY and CDR2 is SYGVKD in the germline V gene. General study points: Most donors were white British, females outnumbered males, and clonal diversity was possibly underestimated. As reported, nearly half of all spike-specific TCRs target variant regions that are unmutated.

The sample consisted of peripheral blood, taken 28 days after the second dose of the MenACWY control vaccine. J is TRBJ2-5 and V is TRBV10-3; D is unclear. The clonotype originates from an adult who received the MenACWY meningococcal vaccine as a control. CDR3 in DNA: TGTGCCATCAGTGAGGGGGAGACCCAGTACTTC. This gives the protein CAISEGETQYF.